The clone carrying this T cell receptor (beta chain) was counted once. The antigen remains unidentified. The data were obtained in a study of shared clonotypes between healthy human individuals. As for the study in general: The study used three CD4 naive, three CD4 memory, two CD8 naive and one CD8 memory plate per donor. Study observations and caveats: Generation probability values for non-shared clonotypes were lower than those for clonotypes shared by all four donors. Some naive CD4 clonotypes, roughly 5%, turned up in common across several donors.

The CDR3 spans 12 residues. CDR1 SQVTM and CDR2 ANQGSEA come from the germline V gene. Trimming pared 7 bases from V and 1 base from J, leaving 10 bases between. TCRdb's copy holds only in-frame clones and misses some; the assay was immunoSEQ multiplex PCR. Among about 2.3 million clones, over 85% were seen once, and the ten largest hold roughly 0.36%. The sequence derives from a man aged 18 to 35 in good health. Some clones in this sample may be carry-over from other donors' samples. This chain links TRBV29-1 with TRBJ2-5; possibly TRBD1 for D (6 bases). Sequenced: naive CD4+ T cells from PBMCs. Subset in this sample: CD45RA+ positively selected. The CDR3 spells CSGRGPQETQYF. The DNA for the CDR3 is TGCAGCGGCAGGGGCCCCCAAGAGACCCAGTACTTC. The full variable domain, its missing parts supplied by reference TRBV29-1 and TRBJ2-5, is SAVISQKPSRDICQRGTSLTIQCQVDSQVTMMFWYRQQPGQSLTLIATANQGSEATYESGFVIDKFPISRPNLTFSTLTVSNMSPEDSSIYLCSGRGPQETQYFGPGTRLLVL.